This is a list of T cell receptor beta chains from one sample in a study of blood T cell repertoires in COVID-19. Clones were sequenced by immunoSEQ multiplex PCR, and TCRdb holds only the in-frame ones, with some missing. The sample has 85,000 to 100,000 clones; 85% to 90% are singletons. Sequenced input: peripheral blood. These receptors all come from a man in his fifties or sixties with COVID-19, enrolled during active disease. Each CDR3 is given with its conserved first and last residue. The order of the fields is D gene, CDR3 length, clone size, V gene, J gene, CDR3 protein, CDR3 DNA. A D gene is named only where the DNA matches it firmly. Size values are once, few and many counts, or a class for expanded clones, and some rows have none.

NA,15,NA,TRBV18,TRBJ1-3,CASSSTGGFGNTIYF,TGTGCCAGCTCATCCACCGGGGGGTTTGGAAACACCATATATTTT
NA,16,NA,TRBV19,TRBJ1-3,CASSRRGSLSGNTIYF,TGTGCCAGTAGTCGAAGGGGCAGTTTGTCTGGAAACACCATATATTTT
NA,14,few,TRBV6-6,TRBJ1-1,CASNNPRVNTEAFF,TGTGCCAGCAACAACCCACGGGTGAACACTGAAGCTTTCTTT
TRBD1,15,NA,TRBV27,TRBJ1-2,CASSLSTGPNYGYTF,TGTGCCAGCAGTTTATCGACAGGGCCCAACTATGGCTACACCTTC
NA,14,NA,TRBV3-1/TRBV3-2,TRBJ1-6,CASSQGQLNSPLHF,TGTGCCAGCAGCCAAGGACAGTTAAATTCACCCCTCCACTTT
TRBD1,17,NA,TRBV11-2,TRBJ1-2,CASSSTLVLQGAGGYTF,TGTGCCAGCAGCTCAACCTTAGTTCTACAGGGGGCAGGAGGCTACACCTTC
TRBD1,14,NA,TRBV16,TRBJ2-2,CASRPDRGGGELFF,TGTGCCAGCAGACCCGACAGGGGAGGCGGGGAGCTGTTTTTT
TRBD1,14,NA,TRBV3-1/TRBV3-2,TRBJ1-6,CASSSGQGNSPLHF,TGTGCCAGCAGCTCAGGACAGGGAAATTCACCCCTCCACTTT
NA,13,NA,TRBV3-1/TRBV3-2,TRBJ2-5,CASSQAGVETQYF,TGTGCCAGCAGCCAGGCAGGGGTCGAGACCCAGTACTTC
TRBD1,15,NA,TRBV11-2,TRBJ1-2,CASSAYRGQGYGYTF,TGTGCCAGCAGCGCTTACAGGGGGCAAGGCTATGGCTACACCTTC
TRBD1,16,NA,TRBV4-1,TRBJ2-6,CASSQVRGPGANVLTF,TGCGCCAGCAGCCAAGTGAGGGGGCCTGGGGCCAACGTCCTGACTTTC
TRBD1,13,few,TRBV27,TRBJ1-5,CASSDRVNQPQHF,TGTGCCAGCAGTGACAGGGTAAATCAGCCCCAGCATTTT
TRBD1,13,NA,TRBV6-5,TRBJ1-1,CASSYGQATEAFF,TGTGCCAGCAGTTACGGACAGGCCACTGAAGCTTTCTTT
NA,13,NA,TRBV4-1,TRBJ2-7,CASSHRGSPEQYF,TGCGCCAGCAGCCACAGGGGTAGCCCCGAGCAGTACTTC
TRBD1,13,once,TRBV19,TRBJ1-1,CASRDRGYTEAFF,TGTGCCAGTAGGGACAGGGGATACACTGAAGCTTTCTTT
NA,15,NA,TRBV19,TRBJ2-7,CASTESSGISYEQYF,TGTGCCAGTACCGAATCCTCAGGGATCTCCTACGAGCAGTACTTC
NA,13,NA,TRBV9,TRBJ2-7,CASSVRPSVEQYF,TGTGCCAGCAGCGTACGGCCTAGCGTCGAGCAGTACTTC
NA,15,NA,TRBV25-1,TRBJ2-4,CASSAQDALSNIQYF,TGTGCCAGCAGTGCACAGGATGCCCTTTCCAACATTCAGTACTTC
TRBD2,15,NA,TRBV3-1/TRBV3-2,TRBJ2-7,CASSPSIAGAYEQYF,TGTGCCAGCAGCCCATCCATAGCGGGGGCCTACGAGCAGTACTTC
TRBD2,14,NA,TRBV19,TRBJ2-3,CASTNRGGTDTQYF,TGTGCCAGTACCAATCGGGGGGGCACAGATACGCAGTATTTT
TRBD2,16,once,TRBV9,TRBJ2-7,CASSVGGLAGTYEQYF,TGTGCCAGCAGCGTAGGGGGACTAGCGGGAACCTACGAGCAGTACTTC
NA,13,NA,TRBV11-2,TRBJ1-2,CASTTRGRNGYTF,TGTGCCAGCACCACTCGGGGGAGGAATGGCTACACCTTC
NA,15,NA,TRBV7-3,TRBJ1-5,CATIRYEESNQPQHF,TGTGCCACCATCCGGTACGAGGAGAGCAATCAGCCCCAGCATTTT
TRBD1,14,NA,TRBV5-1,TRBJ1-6,CASMPGQGNSPLHF,TGCGCCAGCATGCCCGGACAGGGCAATTCACCCCTCCACTTT
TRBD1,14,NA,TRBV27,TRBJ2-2,CASSSDRGYGELFF,TGTGCCAGCAGTTCGGACAGGGGGTACGGGGAGCTGTTTTTT
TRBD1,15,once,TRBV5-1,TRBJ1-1,CASSVRQGANTEAFF,TGCGCCAGCAGCGTGAGACAGGGGGCCAACACTGAAGCTTTCTTT
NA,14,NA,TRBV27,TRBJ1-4,CASSLSYANEKLFF,TGTGCCAGCAGTTTATCCTACGCTAATGAAAAACTGTTTTTT
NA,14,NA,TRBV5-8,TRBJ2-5,CASSFGGRGETQYF,TGTGCCAGCAGCTTCGGAGGGCGCGGAGAGACCCAGTACTTC
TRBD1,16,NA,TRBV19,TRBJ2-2,CASSSSRDRFSGELFF,TGTGCCAGTAGTTCGTCCCGGGACAGGTTCTCTGGGGAGCTGTTTTTT
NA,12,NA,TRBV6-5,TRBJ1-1,CASRRGSTEAFF,TGTGCCAGCAGGAGAGGCTCCACTGAAGCTTTCTTT
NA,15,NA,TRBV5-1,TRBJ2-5,CASSPVNTGQETQYF,TGCGCCAGCAGCCCTGTTAATACGGGCCAAGAGACCCAGTACTTC
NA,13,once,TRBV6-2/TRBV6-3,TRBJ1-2,CASSPVGGYGYTF,TGTGCCAGCAGCCCCGTTGGAGGCTATGGCTACACCTTC
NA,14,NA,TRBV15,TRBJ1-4,CATKLGLTNEKLFF,TGTGCCACCAAATTAGGACTAACTAATGAAAAACTGTTTTTT
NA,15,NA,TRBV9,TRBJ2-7,CASSVGGMGTYEQYF,TGTGCCAGCAGCGTAGGGGGGATGGGGACATACGAGCAGTACTTC
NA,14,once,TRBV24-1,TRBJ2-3,CATKDNARSDTQYF,TGTGCCACCAAGGACAACGCACGTTCCGATACGCAGTATTTT
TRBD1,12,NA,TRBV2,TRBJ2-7,CASKGQPYEQYF,TGTGCCAGCAAGGGACAGCCCTACGAGCAGTACTTC
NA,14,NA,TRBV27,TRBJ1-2,CASSPDTGSAPYTF,TGTGCCAGCAGTCCGGACACCGGATCCGCGCCGTACACCTTC
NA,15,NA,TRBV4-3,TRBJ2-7,CASSQDGAGKAEQYF,TGCGCCAGCAGCCAAGATGGGGCAGGGAAGGCCGAGCAGTACTTC
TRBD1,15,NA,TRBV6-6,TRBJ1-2,CASTHGQGALNGYTF,TGTGCCAGCACTCACGGACAGGGGGCGCTTAATGGCTACACCTTC
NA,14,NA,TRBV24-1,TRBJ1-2,CATSDPTRELGYTF,TGTGCCACCAGTGACCCCACTAGGGAGCTTGGCTACACCTTC
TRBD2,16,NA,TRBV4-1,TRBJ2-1,CASSQATSGGYNEQFF,TGCGCCAGCAGCCAAGCGACTAGCGGGGGGTACAATGAGCAGTTCTTC
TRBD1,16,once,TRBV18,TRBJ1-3,CASSQTGGSSGNTIYF,TGTGCCAGCTCCCAAACAGGGGGCAGCTCTGGAAACACCATATATTTT
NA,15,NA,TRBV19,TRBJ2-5,CASSTIGAREKTQYF,TGTGCCAGTAGTACCATAGGGGCCAGGGAAAAGACCCAGTACTTC
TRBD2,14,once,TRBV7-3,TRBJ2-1,CASRSSGGPNEQFF,TGTGCCAGCAGGTCTAGCGGGGGCCCCAATGAGCAGTTCTTC
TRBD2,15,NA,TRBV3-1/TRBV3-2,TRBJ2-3,CASSHLAGNTDTQYF,TGTGCCAGCAGCCACCTAGCGGGGAACACAGATACGCAGTATTTT
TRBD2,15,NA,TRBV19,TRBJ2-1,CASSSVAGVFNEQFF,TGTGCCAGTAGTTCCGTAGCGGGCGTTTTCAATGAGCAGTTCTTC
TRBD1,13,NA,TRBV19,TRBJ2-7,CASSSQGALEQYF,TGTGCCAGTAGTTCTCAGGGGGCTTTGGAGCAGTACTTC
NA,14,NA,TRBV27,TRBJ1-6,CASSLSTGRSPLHF,TGTGCCAGCAGTTTATCCACAGGAAGGTCACCCCTCCACTTT
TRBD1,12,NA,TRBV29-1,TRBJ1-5,CSVGTGVGPQHF,TGCAGCGTTGGGACAGGCGTAGGGCCCCAGCATTTT
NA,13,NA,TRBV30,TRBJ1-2,CAWSVFLGRGYTF,TGTGCCTGGAGTGTCTTCCTGGGCCGCGGCTACACCTTC
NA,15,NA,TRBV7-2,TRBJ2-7,CASSLAWTYSYEQYF,TGTGCCAGCAGCTTAGCGTGGACTTACTCCTACGAGCAGTACTTC
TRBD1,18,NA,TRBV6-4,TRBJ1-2,CASSDSSDRGPRDYGYTF,TGTGCCAGCAGTGACTCGAGTGACAGGGGGCCGCGGGACTATGGCTACACCTTC
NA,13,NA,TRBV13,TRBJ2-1,CASSGTDSNEQFF,TGTGCCAGCAGCGGGACGGACAGCAATGAGCAGTTCTTC
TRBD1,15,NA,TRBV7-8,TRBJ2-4,CASSRGGLGGNIQYF,TGTGCCAGCAGCCGAGGGGGCCTGGGTGGAAACATTCAGTACTTC
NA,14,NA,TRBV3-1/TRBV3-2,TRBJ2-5,CASSLRGRQETQYF,TGTGCCAGCTCCCTCAGGGGTCGACAAGAGACCCAGTACTTC
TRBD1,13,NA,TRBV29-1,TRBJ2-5,CSVGQGRWETQYF,TGCAGCGTTGGACAGGGGCGTTGGGAGACCCAGTACTTC
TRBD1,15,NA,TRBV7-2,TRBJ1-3,CASSRTTGGGNTIYF,TGTGCCAGCAGCCGTACGACAGGGGGGGGAAACACCATATATTTT
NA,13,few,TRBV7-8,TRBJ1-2,CASSLRPNYGYTF,TGTGCCAGCAGCTTACGTCCTAACTATGGCTACACCTTC